Listed below are T cell receptor beta chains from one sample, sequenced in a study of control samples from healthy donors and cancer patients. Measured with immunoSEQ multiplex PCR; TCRdb has only the in-frame clones, and not every one. The sample shows 150,000 to 200,000 clones, about 91% of them seen only once. Sequencing input: blood. These receptors all come from a young man in good health. Each CDR3 is given with its conserved first and last residue. A D gene is named only where the DNA matches it firmly. The listing skips clone size in some rows; elsewhere it reads once, few, many or a size class.

>NA|TRBV9|TRBJ2-3|TRBD2
TGTGCCAGCAGCGTAGAGGCCCCACTAGCGGGGGGTACCACAGATACGCAGTATTTT
CASSVEAPLAGGTTDTQYF
>NA|TRBV4-3|TRBJ1-4|NA
TGCGCCAGCAGCCACGCTACCGGCGAAAAACTGTTTTTT
CASSHATGEKLFF
>NA|TRBV5-1|TRBJ2-1|TRBD2
TGCGCCAGCAGCTTGGGGACTAGCGGGGGAGATGAGCAGTTCTTC
CASSLGTSGGDEQFF
>NA|TRBV28|TRBJ1-2|TRBD1
TGTGCCAGCAGTCCAGGGGGGGTAGACTATGGCTACACCTTC
CASSPGGVDYGYTF
>NA|TRBV28|TRBJ2-7|NA
TGTGCCAGTATAGACAGTACCTACGAGCAGTACTTC
CASIDSTYEQYF
>NA|TRBV9|TRBJ1-3|NA
TGTGCCAGCAGCGTATGGGAACAGGCAACTGGAAACACCATATATTTT
CASSVWEQATGNTIYF
>NA|TRBV5-6|TRBJ1-5|NA
TGTGCCAGCAGCATTGGGACCGTTCGGCCCCAGCATTTT
CASSIGTVRPQHF
>NA|TRBV11-2|TRBJ2-2|NA
TGTGCCAGCAGCCGACCGAACAGGCTTTCCGGGGAGCTGTTTTTT
CASSRPNRLSGELFF
>NA|TRBV29-1|TRBJ2-7|NA
TGCAGCGTCCACGGTGGGGACTCGAGCTCCTACGAGCAGTACTTC
CSVHGGDSSSYEQYF
>NA|TRBV29-1|TRBJ1-2|NA
TGCAGCGCCGGAACGGTGGCAGGGCCGAACTATGGCTACACCTTC
CSAGTVAGPNYGYTF
>NA|TRBV9|TRBJ2-1|TRBD2
TGTGCCAGCAGCATGCGGGGGTCCTACAATGAGCAGTTCTTC
CASSMRGSYNEQFF
>NA|TRBV7-3|TRBJ1-6|NA
TGTGCCAGCAGCTATGGGCGGGGGGCGAGGTCACCCCTCCACTTT
CASSYGRGARSPLHF
>NA|TRBV6-2/TRBV6-3|TRBJ2-3|NA
TGTGCCAGCAGTTACTTGGGTAGTACAGATACGCAGTATTTT
CASSYLGSTDTQYF
>few|TRBV30|TRBJ1-5|NA
TGTGCCTGGAGCAACGCAATTGGGCAGCCCCAGCATTTT
CAWSNAIGQPQHF
>NA|TRBV3-1/TRBV3-2|TRBJ1-2|TRBD1
TGTGCCAGCAGCCAAGGGCTCCAGGACAGGCACACCTTC
CASSQGLQDRHTF
>NA|TRBV9|TRBJ1-3|NA
TGTGCCAGCAGCGTAGATGGCAGGGCCTCTGGAAACACCATATATTTT
CASSVDGRASGNTIYF
>many|TRBV7-9|TRBJ1-2|NA
TGTGCCAGCAGCTCCGGGGACGGAGCTAACTATGGCTACACCTTC
CASSSGDGANYGYTF
>NA|TRBV5-6|TRBJ2-3|TRBD2
TGTGCCAGCAGCCTAGGCGGGGGGGGCACAGATACGCAGTATTTT
CASSLGGGGTDTQYF
>NA|TRBV5-1|TRBJ2-6|NA
TGCGCCAGCAGCTTGGCTTTCTCTGGGGCCAACGTCCTGACTTTC
CASSLAFSGANVLTF
>NA|TRBV30|TRBJ1-2|NA
TGTGCCTGGCGTCCGGTGGACGGGGGGGGGCCCCACTATGGCTACACCTTC
CAWRPVDGGGPHYGYTF
>NA|TRBV7-2|TRBJ2-3|TRBD2
TGTGCCGGCAGCTTAGCCGGCAGCGGGGGCAGGACAGATACGCAGTATTTT
CAGSLAGSGGRTDTQYF
>NA|TRBV2|TRBJ2-1|TRBD2
TGTGCCAGCACCCCAGGGCTAGCGGGGTCGAATGAGCAGTTCTTC
CASTPGLAGSNEQFF
>NA|TRBV3-1/TRBV3-2|TRBJ2-3|TRBD2
TGTGCCAGCAGCCAACATCCGGGGGGGGGCACAGATACGCAGTATTTT
CASSQHPGGGTDTQYF
>NA|TRBV6-5|TRBJ1-3|NA
TGTGCCAGCAGCCTCCGGGGGGGCTCTGGAAACACCATATATTTT
CASSLRGGSGNTIYF
>NA|TRBV27|TRBJ2-7|NA
TGTGCCAGCAGTATCTACCGGGACGGGCCCTACGAGCAGTACTTC
CASSIYRDGPYEQYF
>NA|TRBV5-1|TRBJ1-3|NA
TGCGCCAGCAGCTTGGAGGGTCCTGGAAACACCATATATTTT
CASSLEGPGNTIYF
>NA|TRBV2|TRBJ1-5|NA
TGTGCCAGCAGTGAAAGTGGACACCCAAGGCCGCATTTT
CASSESGHPRPHF
>NA|TRBV27|TRBJ1-6|TRBD1
TGTGCCAGCAGAGGGGACAGGGGGCTCAATTCACCCCTCCACTTT
CASRGDRGLNSPLHF
>once|TRBV6-5|TRBJ1-1|TRBD1
TGTGCCAGCAGTACCCGGACAGGGACTGTCGCTTTCTTT
CASSTRTGTVAFF
>few|TRBV5-5|TRBJ2-5|TRBD2
TGTGCCAGCAGCTTGGAGAAAGCGGGGGGCCGGGAGACCCAGTACTTC
CASSLEKAGGRETQYF
>NA|TRBV5-4|TRBJ2-7|TRBD1
TGTGCCAGCAGCCCGGGGACAGGTTTTTCCTACGAGCAGTACTTC
CASSPGTGFSYEQYF
>NA|TRBV5-4|TRBJ2-1|NA
TGTGCCAGCAGCTTGGAGGACTACAATGAGCAGTTCTTC
CASSLEDYNEQFF
>once|TRBV30|TRBJ1-6|NA
TGTGCCTGGAGATCCGGCGGTAATTCACCCCTCCACTTT
CAWRSGGNSPLHF
>NA|TRBV30|TRBJ2-7|NA
TGTGCCTGGAGTGTCCAGGGAGCAGGAGAGCAGTACTTC
CAWSVQGAGEQYF
>NA|TRBV10-3|TRBJ2-2|NA
TGTGCCACGAGGGGTGGGCTAGAGAACACCGGGGAGCTGTTTTTT
CATRGGLENTGELFF
>NA|TRBV5-6|TRBJ1-1|NA
TGTGCCAGCAGCTTGGGGGCCGTGAACACTGAAGCTTTCTTT
CASSLGAVNTEAFF
>NA|TRBV6-5|TRBJ2-3|NA
TGTGCCAGCAGTTACTCGAGGCAGGGTGTGGATACGCAGTATTTT
CASSYSRQGVDTQYF
>NA|TRBV12-5|TRBJ2-1|TRBD2
TGTGCTAGTGCCGCCGGGACTAGCGGGGGGAGTGAGCAGTTCTTC
CASAAGTSGGSEQFF
>few|TRBV7-2|TRBJ2-3|TRBD2
TGTGCCAGCAGCTTAGTTGCTAGCGGGGGGGCCGGAGATACGCAGTATTTT
CASSLVASGGAGDTQYF
>NA|TRBV28|TRBJ1-6|NA
TGTGCCAGCAGTGTCCGGGACGAAAATTCACCCCTCCACTTT
CASSVRDENSPLHF
>NA|TRBV7-8|TRBJ2-2|NA
TGTGCCAGCAGCGCCGCAGAGGCCGGGGAGCTGTTTTTT
CASSAAEAGELFF
>NA|TRBV2|TRBJ2-2|NA
TGTGCCAGCAGTGAAAGTTCTCCCGGGGAGCTGTTTTTT
CASSESSPGELFF
>NA|TRBV6-5|TRBJ2-1|TRBD2
TGTGCCAGCAGTTACTCGTCGTGGGGAGGGACCGAGCAGTTCTTC
CASSYSSWGGTEQFF
>NA|TRBV21-1|TRBJ1-3|NA
TGTGCCAGCAGTCCGGGACAGGTAAGAAACACCATATATTTT
CASSPGQVRNTIYF
>NA|TRBV19|TRBJ2-1|TRBD2
TGTGCCAGTAGTTGGGGAGGGGAGAACTACAATGAGCAGTTCTTC
CASSWGGENYNEQFF
>NA|TRBV6-5|TRBJ1-2|TRBD1
TGTGCCAGCAGTTACTCAGGACAGGGTGACTATGGCTACACCTTC
CASSYSGQGDYGYTF